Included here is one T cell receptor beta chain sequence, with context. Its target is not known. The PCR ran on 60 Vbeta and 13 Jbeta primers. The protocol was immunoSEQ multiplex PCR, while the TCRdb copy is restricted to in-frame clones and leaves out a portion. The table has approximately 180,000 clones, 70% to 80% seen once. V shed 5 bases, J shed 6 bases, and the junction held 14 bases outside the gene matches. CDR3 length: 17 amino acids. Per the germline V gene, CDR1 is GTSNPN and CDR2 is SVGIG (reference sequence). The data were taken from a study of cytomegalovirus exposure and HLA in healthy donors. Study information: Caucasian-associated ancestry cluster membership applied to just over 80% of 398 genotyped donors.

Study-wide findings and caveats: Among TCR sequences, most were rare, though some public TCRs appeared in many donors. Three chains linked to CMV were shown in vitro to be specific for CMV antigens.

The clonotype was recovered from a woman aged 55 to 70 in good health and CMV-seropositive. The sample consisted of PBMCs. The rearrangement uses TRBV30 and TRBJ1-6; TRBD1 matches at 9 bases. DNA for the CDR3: TGTGCCTGGGAGGGACAGGGTGGTGTCAGTTTTAATTCACCCCTCCACTTT. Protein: CAWEGQGGVSFNSPLHF.